This T cell receptor beta chain was documented in a study of blood T cell repertoires in COVID-19. For the study at large: Samples representing acute and convalescent COVID-19 were sourced from the United States, Italy and Spain.

This clone was seen just once. In germline, CDR1 is SEHNR, CDR2 FQNEAQ (reference sequence). This CDR3 contains 17 residues. Between the trimmed V and J ends, which lost 0 bases and 11 bases, there was a span of 20 bases. Libraries were prepared by immunoSEQ multiplex PCR; TCRdb keeps only in-frame clonotypes and omits some of them. In the table there are approximately 90,000 clones, about 74% of which are singletons. This receptor was obtained from a human donor in a cohort sampled during active COVID-19. V gene TRBV7-9 combines with J gene TRBJ1-6; D ambiguous. The specimen was peripheral blood. The CDR3 here is CASSLAPVGVYMTPLHF. The CDR3, as DNA: TGTGCCAGCAGCTTAGCCCCCGTAGGAGTCTATATGACACCCCTCCACTTT.